A single sample is the source of the 23 T cell receptor beta chains below, sequenced in a study of Ad26.COV2.S vaccination and SARS-CoV-2 variants. The treatment denotes: roughly 19 received Ad26.COV2.S at low or high dose, single or two shots; about 5 received placebo; per-sample allocation not given. At day 63 after the first vaccine or placebo injection, samples were drawn. Sequencing used immunoSEQ multiplex PCR; TCRdb keeps in-frame clones, though not all of them. Of about 390,000 clones detected, more than 85% appear once; the ten largest clones hold 3.5%. Sequencing used peripheral blood, obtained in a trial of Ad26.COV2.S vaccine versus placebo. These receptors all come from a person aged 18-60 years who received the Ad26.COV2.S COVID-19 vaccine or a placebo.

This clone is a singleton in its sample. This rearrangement joins TRBV10-3 to TRBJ2-7; D possibly corresponds to TRBD2 (6 bases). V was trimmed by 10 bases and J by 1 base, leaving 8 bases between them. Germline V gene sequence: CDR1 ENHRY, CDR2 SYGVKD. This CDR3 has 11 residues. The CDR3 coding sequence is TGTGCCACACGGGAGTCCTACGAGCAGTACTTC. Encoded protein: CATRESYEQYF.

V is TRBV2 and J is TRBJ1-5, with TRBD1 as a possible D gene (6 bases). Germline CDR1 is SNHLY and CDR2 is FYNNEI. V was clipped by 5 bases and J by 5 bases, with 13 bases between them. CDR3 length: 14 amino acids. The CDR3 nucleotides are TGTGCCAGCAGTCTGGACAGCGATTATCAGCCCCAGCATTTT. Translation gives CASSLDSDYQPQHF.

The genes are TRBV9 and TRBJ2-5; unclear D gene. CDR3 size: 13 residues. Germline V gene data show CDR1 as SGDLS and CDR2 as YYNGEE. V was pared by 6 bases and J by 5 bases, with 14 bases between. The CDR3 protein is CASNPRSRETQYF. The CDR3 nucleotides are TGTGCCAGCAATCCCCGGTCAAGGGAGACCCAGTACTTC. The complete variable domain, with remaining parts taken from reference TRBV9 and TRBJ2-5, reads DSGVTQTPKHLITATGQRVTLRCSPRSGDLSVYWYQQSLDQGLQFLIQYYNGEERAKGNILERFSAQQFPDLHSELNLSSLELGDSALYFCASNPRSRETQYFGPGTRLLVL.

V and J are TRBV25-1 and TRBJ1-2; TRBD1 might be the D (5 bases). V shed 2 bases and J shed 3 bases, with 7 bases lying between them. The CDR3 is 13 residues long. Germline CDR1 and CDR2: MGHDK and SYGVNS. CDR3 bases: TGTGCCAGCAGTGAACCGGGGGACTATGGCTACACCTTC. It encodes CASSEPGDYGYTF.

The CDR3 DNA sequence: TGTGCCAGCAGCGCCCCTCTCAAGCGGGGGGGCACGACAGATACGCAGTATTTT. It yields the protein CASSAPLKRGGTTDTQYF. The chain joins TRBV7-2 to TRBJ2-3; 10 bases match TRBD2. The germline V gene has CDR1 SGHTA and CDR2 FQGNSA. J lost 3 bases, V lost 5 bases, and 14 bases had no gene match. The CDR3 is 18 residues long.

The rearrangement joins TRBV7-8 to TRBJ2-2, with D perhaps TRBD2 (5 bases). The V gene lost 4 bases and the J gene lost 7 bases, with 13 bases spanning the gap. Germline V gives CDR1 SGHVS, CDR2 FQNEAQ. This CDR3 comprises 14 residues. The DNA for the CDR3 is TGTGCCAGCAGCTCCGGGGTTGTGGGCGGGGAGCTGTTTTTT. Translating it yields CASSSGVVGGELFF.

J is TRBJ1-1 and V is TRBV6-5; D perhaps matches TRBD1 (5 bases). The CDR3 runs 12 residues. Germline V gives CDR1 MNHEY, CDR2 SVGAGI. Trimming shortened V by 8 bases and J by 12 bases, and 19 bases separated the two germline ends. The CDR3 bases are TGTGCCAGCGGAACTCGGGACGTGTTATCTTTCTTT. Translating gives CASGTRDVLSFF.

V usage is TRBV6-6 and J usage is TRBJ2-6; a possible D gene is TRBD2 (6 bases). Germline CDR1 and CDR2: MNHNY and SVGAGI (reference sequence). The V gene lost 5 bases and the J gene lost 2 bases, with 16 bases spanning the gap. This CDR3 is 17 amino acids long. The CDR3 nucleotides are TGTGCCAGCAGTCAACGCGGGGAAGGAACTGGGGCCAACGTCCTGACTTTC. Translating it yields CASSQRGEGTGANVLTF.

The genes are TRBV19 and TRBJ2-2, with D maybe TRBD1 (6 bases). The V gene's germline CDR1 is LNHDA and CDR2 SQIVND (reference sequence). The ends were cut back, 5 bases at V and 0 bases at J, with 13 bases in the middle. The CDR3 sequence is 16 residues long. CDR3: CASSLRTGTNTGELFF. In DNA, the CDR3 is TGTGCCAGTAGTCTCCGAACAGGGACGAACACCGGGGAGCTGTTTTTT.

The rearrangement links TRBV6-1 to TRBJ2-1, with 8 bases fitting TRBD2. The CDR3 spans 15 residues. CDR1 is MNHNS, CDR2 SASEGT, per germline. J gave up 6 bases and V 2 bases, and 6 bases lay outside the gene matches. In nucleotides, the CDR3 is TGTGCCAGCAGTGAACGAACGGGGGGGCGCAATGAGCAGTTCTTC. Protein: CASSERTGGRNEQFF.

This chain joins TRBV3-1 (or the pseudogene TRBV3-2) and TRBJ2-2, with a weak D call TRBD1 (5 bases). CDR1 LGHDT and CDR2 YNNKEL come from the germline V gene (reference sequence). Trimming removed 4 bases from V and 5 bases from J, with 14 bases in between. There are 15 residues in the CDR3. CDR3 nucleotide sequence: TGTGCCAGCAGCCTAAATCAGGGTGGGACCGGGGAGCTGTTTTTT. This gives the protein CASSLNQGGTGELFF.

This clone has only one observation. The rearrangement links TRBV6-5 to TRBJ2-7; D is unresolved. Trimming stripped 7 bases from V and 0 bases from J, with 4 bases between. CDR1 and CDR2 from the germline V gene are MNHEY and SVGAGI. This CDR3 is built from 11 residues. The CDR3 loop reads CASTSSYEQYF. CDR3 bases: TGTGCCAGCACCAGCTCCTACGAGCAGTACTTC.

This sequence joins TRBV4-2 and TRBJ1-1; D ambiguous. V was clipped by 1 base and J by 0 bases, with 9 bases between them. The length of the CDR3 is 15 residues. CDR1 and CDR2 from the germline V gene are LGHNA and YNFKEQ. In DNA, the CDR3 is TGTGCCAGCAGCCAAGCAGACCTCATGAACACTGAAGCTTTCTTT. It codes for CASSQADLMNTEAFF.

V is TRBV6-5 and J is TRBJ2-1; 13 nucleotides agree with TRBD2. Trimming at V came to 5 bases and at J to 6 bases, leaving 1 base not matched to a gene. The length of the CDR3 is 14 residues. CDR1 and CDR2 from the germline V gene are MNHEY and SVGAGI. The CDR3 sequence: CASSTSGGANEQFF. Here the CDR3 DNA reads TGTGCCAGCAGTACTAGCGGGGGGGCCAATGAGCAGTTCTTC.

This clone was counted a single time. The chain couples TRBV4-1 to TRBJ2-7, with D tentatively TRBD1 (5 bases). Germline V gene data show CDR1 as MGHRA and CDR2 as YSYEKL. The V and J ends lost 3 bases and 4 bases respectively, with 16 bases between them. The CDR3 loop spans 15 amino acids. The CDR3 nucleotides read TGCGCCAGCAGCCATCAATCGTGGCAGGGTTACGAGCAGTACTTC. It translates to CASSHQSWQGYEQYF.

A note on this clone: In the same sample, other DNA sequences code for this CDR3. The rearrangement uses TRBV5-1 and TRBJ1-2, with 12 nucleotides matching TRBD1. CDR1 SGHRS and CDR2 YFSETQ come from the germline V gene. J was trimmed by 7 bases and V by 4 bases; bases with no gene match: 5. This CDR3 comprises 14 residues. The DNA for the CDR3 is TGCGCCAGCAGCCTGGGACAGGGGGCTTTTGGCTACACCTTC. Residues: CASSLGQGAFGYTF.

The V gene is TRBV6-5, the J gene TRBJ2-5; D uncertain. Germline CDR1 reads MNHEY; CDR2 reads SVGAGI. This CDR3 comprises 13 residues. V lost 2 bases to trimming and J lost 1 base, with 5 bases between them. The CDR3 loop is CASSYGGQETQYF. CDR3 nucleotide sequence: TGTGCCAGCAGTTACGGTGGCCAAGAGACCCAGTACTTC.

This chain links TRBV4-1 with TRBJ1-3; 7 bases map to TRBD1. CDR1 MGHRA and CDR2 YSYEKL come from the germline V gene. The CDR3 contains 20 residues. Trimming cost V 3 bases and J 0 bases; bases outside gene matches: 17. In DNA form, the CDR3 reads TGCGCCAGCAGCCAGGCACCCGGGACAGAGGCGTGGGTCTCTGGAAACACCATATATTTT. This sequence encodes CASSQAPGTEAWVSGNTIYF.

The chain joins TRBV19 to TRBJ1-1; D remains unclear. The ends were cut back, 5 bases at V and 6 bases at J, with 19 bases in the middle. Germline V gives CDR1 LNHDA, CDR2 SQIVND (reference sequence). The length of the CDR3 is 15 residues. As DNA, the CDR3 is TGTGCCAGTAGTCCGACGATAATGGGCCCCGCTGAAGCTTTCTTT. It codes for CASSPTIMGPAEAFF.

The chain couples TRBV6-5 to TRBJ1-4, with TRBD1 as a possible D gene (6 bases). The CDR3 contains 15 residues. Per germline, CDR1 MNHEY and CDR2 SVGAGI. Between the trimmed V and J ends, which lost 6 bases and 5 bases, there was a span of 16 bases. CDR3 nucleotide sequence: TGTGCCAGCAGCACCCCGGACAGCTTAAATGAAAAACTGTTTTTT. Translation: CASSTPDSLNEKLFF.

The genes are TRBV5-4 and TRBJ1-1; D is perhaps TRBD1 (5 bases). Trimming shortened V by 3 bases and J by 6 bases, and 12 bases separated the two germline ends. Germline CDR1 reads SGHNT; CDR2 reads YYREEE (reference sequence). The CDR3 has 13 residues. CDR3 nucleotides: TGTGCCAGCAGCTGGGATCGACAGCCTGAAGCTTTCTTT. Its translation is CASSWDRQPEAFF. Full variable domain (rest looked up from reference TRBV5-4 and TRBJ1-1): ETGVTQSPTHLIKTRGQQVTLRCSSQSGHNTVSWYQQALGQGPQFIFQYYREEENGRGNFPPRFSGLQFPNYSSELNVNALELDDSALYLCASSWDRQPEAFFGQGTRLTVV.

The chain employs TRBV5-8 and TRBJ2-1, with 12 bases aligning to TRBD2. The germline V gene encodes CDR1 SGHTS and CDR2 YDEGEE. V lost 7 bases, J lost 10 bases, and 9 bases stayed unmatched. This CDR3 has 14 amino acids. The CDR3 region is CASGSSGGAEEQFF. The CDR3 nucleotides are TGTGCCAGCGGATCTAGCGGGGGGGCCGAAGAGCAGTTCTTC.

The chain links TRBV25-1 to TRBJ1-1; a possible D gene is TRBD1 (5 bases). The CDR3 length is 15 residues. Germline V lookup: CDR1 MGHDK, CDR2 SYGVNS. The germline V and J ends were trimmed by 1 base and 5 bases, with 14 bases remaining between them. CDR3 nucleotides: TGTGCCAGCAGTGAATCTCTGACAGTGGAGACTGAAGCTTTCTTT. Encoded protein: CASSESLTVETEAFF.